This is a list of T cell receptor beta chains from one sample in a study of beta chain features in type 1 diabetes. Sequencing used immunoSEQ multiplex PCR; TCRdb keeps in-frame clones, though not all of them. Of 100,000 to 150,000 clones detected, approximately 10% appear once; the ten largest clones hold roughly 0.75%. Sequenced: central memory CD4+ T cells from blood. The receptors derive from a man aged 30 to 39 with type 1 diabetes. Each CDR3 is given with its conserved first and last residue. A D gene is named only where the DNA matches it firmly. A row's size may be missing; if present it is once, few, many or a size class.

CDR3 length | J gene | D gene | V gene | clone size | CDR3 DNA | CDR3 protein
15 | TRBJ2-5 | TRBD2 | TRBV4-2 | - | TGTGCCAGCAGCTCCGGGACTAGCGTCCAAGAGACCCAGTACTTC | CASSSGTSVQETQYF
13 | TRBJ1-6 | TRBD1 | TRBV5-6 | - | TGTGCCAGCAGCCCGGACAGGGAATCACCCCTCCACTTT | CASSPDRESPLHF
16 | TRBJ2-2 | TRBD1 | TRBV5-4 | - | TGTGCCAGCAGAGCACAAGGGGGCGCTTGGACCGGGGAGCTGTTTTTT | CASRAQGGAWTGELFF
17 | TRBJ2-3 | TRBD2 | TRBV7-2 | - | TGTGCCAGCAGCTTGTGGGGCCTAGCGGGTCCCACAGATACGCAGTATTTT | CASSLWGLAGPTDTQYF
14 | TRBJ2-5 | TRBD2 | TRBV13 | - | TGTGCCAGCAGCTCGGGACTAGGAAGGGAGACCCAGTACTTC | CASSSGLGRETQYF
15 | TRBJ1-1 | - | TRBV5-4 | few | TGTGCCAGCAGCTTGAAGGGGCAGGGCACCACTGAAGCTTTCTTT | CASSLKGQGTTEAFF
10 | TRBJ2-3 | - | TRBV29-1 | few | TGCAGCGCCGGGAACGAGAAGCAGTATTTT | CSAGNEKQYF
15 | TRBJ2-4 | - | TRBV7-9 | - | TGTGCCAGCAGCTGGGGCAGAGATGCCAAAAACATTCAGTACTTC | CASSWGRDAKNIQYF
15 | TRBJ1-2 | TRBD1 | TRBV7-6 | - | TGTGCCAGCAGCACCGGTACAGGGGGTATCGGTGGCTACACCTTC | CASSTGTGGIGGYTF
13 | TRBJ1-6 | - | TRBV5-1 | few | TGCGCCAGCAGCACCGGACAGCGTTCACCCCTCCACTTT | CASSTGQRSPLHF
14 | TRBJ1-1 | - | TRBV18 | - | TGTGCCAGCTCACGGGCCTTGGGGAACACTGAAGCTTTCTTT | CASSRALGNTEAFF
15 | TRBJ2-2 | - | TRBV7-2 | - | TGTGCCAGCAGCTTAAAAACTAGCAACACCGGGGAGCTGTTTTTT | CASSLKTSNTGELFF
13 | TRBJ2-7 | - | TRBV11-2 | few | TGTGCCAGCAGCTCACTCGAGGCCCTCGAGCAGTACTTC | CASSSLEALEQYF
14 | TRBJ2-3 | - | TRBV5-4 | - | TGTGCCAGCAGCTTGGCGGGGAGCACAGATACGCAGTATTTT | CASSLAGSTDTQYF
15 | TRBJ1-5 | TRBD1 | TRBV2 | - | TGTGCCAGCAGTCGTACAGGGGCCAACAATCAGCCCCAGCATTTT | CASSRTGANNQPQHF
13 | TRBJ1-2 | TRBD1 | TRBV29-1 | - | TGCAGCGCCACGGGGACAGGGAACTATGGCTACACCTTC | CSATGTGNYGYTF
14 | TRBJ1-4 | - | TRBV30 | - | TGTGCCTGGGGGAGGGATTATACTAATGAAAAACTGTTTTTT | CAWGRDYTNEKLFF
17 | TRBJ2-7 | TRBD1 | TRBV27 | - | TGTGCCAGCAGTCCCGACCACAAGACAGGGCGTGTCTACGAGCAGTACTTC | CASSPDHKTGRVYEQYF
14 | TRBJ1-6 | - | TRBV30 | once | TGTGCCTGGAGTGTACCGGGGAGGTACGGACCCCTCCACTTT | CAWSVPGRYGPLHF
14 | TRBJ2-5 | - | TRBV7-2 | - | TGTGCCAGCAGCCCTCGGACTTTTGAAGAGACCCAGTACTTC | CASSPRTFEETQYF
16 | TRBJ2-2 | TRBD1 | TRBV5-1 | few | TGCGCCAGCAGCCCGGGACAGGTTAAGAAGACCGGGGAGCTGTTTTTT | CASSPGQVKKTGELFF
17 | TRBJ2-3 | TRBD1 | TRBV27 | few | TGTGCCAGCAGTCCCAACAGGGGGCGATTCTCTATGGGTACGCAGTATTTT | CASSPNRGRFSMGTQYF
15 | TRBJ1-2 | - | TRBV4-1 | few | TGCGCCAGCAGCCAAGAGGAAGGGGCAGGAACTGGCTACACCTTC | CASSQEEGAGTGYTF
18 | TRBJ1-4 | TRBD1 | TRBV7-9 | few | TGTGCCAGCAGCTCCGACTCGTTAGGGACAGGGGGCTACGAAAAACTGTTTTTT | CASSSDSLGTGGYEKLFF
14 | TRBJ2-7 | - | TRBV27 | few | TGTGCCAGCAGTTTACAGGGCAGGACCTACGAGCAGTACTTC | CASSLQGRTYEQYF
14 | TRBJ2-3 | - | TRBV2 | - | TGTGCCAGCAGGAGGACAGCCAGCACAGATACGCAGTATTTT | CASRRTASTDTQYF
15 | TRBJ2-1 | TRBD2 | TRBV9 | few | TGTGCCAGCAGCAGCGGGGGGTTCTCCTACAATGAGCAGTTCTTC | CASSSGGFSYNEQFF
12 | TRBJ1-2 | - | TRBV11-1 | few | TGTGCCAGCAGCACAGGGAACTATGGCTACACCTTC | CASSTGNYGYTF
17 | TRBJ2-1 | - | TRBV14 | few | TGTGCCAGCAGCCGAAGACTGGCCACGAACTACATCGATGAGCAGTTCTTC | CASSRRLATNYIDEQFF
14 | TRBJ1-4 | TRBD1 | TRBV7-9 | few | TGTGCCAGCAGCCCGGGACAGGGAGGTGAAAAACTGTTTTTT | CASSPGQGGEKLFF
13 | TRBJ2-7 | - | TRBV5-1 | - | TGCGCCAGCAGCTTCCTGGCTGACTACGAGCAGTACTTC | CASSFLADYEQYF
17 | TRBJ2-1 | TRBD2 | TRBV7-3 | few | TGTGCCAGCAGCTTAGCGCGGGGGGGTAGCTCCTACAATGAGCAGTTCTTC | CASSLARGGSSYNEQFF
14 | TRBJ2-7 | TRBD1 | TRBV28 | - | TGTGCCAGCAGCAGGGACAGCCTGCCTTACGAGCAGTACTTC | CASSRDSLPYEQYF